This TCR beta chain was sequenced for a study of T cell responses to AZD1222 COVID-19 vaccine. Assay: immunoSEQ multiplex PCR; the TCRdb copy retains only in-frame clones and omits some. The data hold 95,000 to 150,000 clones, with roughly 87% observed a single time. V was shortened by 1 base and J by 4 bases, with 4 bases between the two germline ends. The germline gives CDR1 SGHTA, CDR2 FQGNSA. This CDR3 comprises 12 residues. V is TRBV7-2 and J is TRBJ1-2; D remains ambiguous. The origin of this receptor is an adult in good health. The starting material was peripheral blood, obtained on day 0 of AZD1222 vaccination. CDR3 sequence (DNA): TGTGCCAGCAGCTTAGGGCCCTATGGCTACACCTTC. It is translated as CASSLGPYGYTF.